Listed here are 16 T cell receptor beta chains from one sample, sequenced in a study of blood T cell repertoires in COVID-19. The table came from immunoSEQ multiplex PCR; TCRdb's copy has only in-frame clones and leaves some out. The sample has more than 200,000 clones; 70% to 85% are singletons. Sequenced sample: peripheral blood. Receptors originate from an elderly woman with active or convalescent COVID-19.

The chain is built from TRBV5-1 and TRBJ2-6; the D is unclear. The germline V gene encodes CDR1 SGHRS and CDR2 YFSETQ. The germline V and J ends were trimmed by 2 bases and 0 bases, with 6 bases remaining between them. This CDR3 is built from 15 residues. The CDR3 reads CASSFAVSGANVLTF. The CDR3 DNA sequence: TGCGCCAGCAGCTTTGCGGTCTCTGGGGCCAACGTCCTGACTTTC.

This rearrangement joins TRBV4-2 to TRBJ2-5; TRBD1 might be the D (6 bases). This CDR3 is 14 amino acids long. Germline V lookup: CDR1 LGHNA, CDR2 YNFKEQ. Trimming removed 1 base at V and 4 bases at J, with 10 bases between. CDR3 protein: CASSQGGLGETQYF. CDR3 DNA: TGTGCCAGCAGCCAAGGGGGGCTCGGAGAGACCCAGTACTTC.

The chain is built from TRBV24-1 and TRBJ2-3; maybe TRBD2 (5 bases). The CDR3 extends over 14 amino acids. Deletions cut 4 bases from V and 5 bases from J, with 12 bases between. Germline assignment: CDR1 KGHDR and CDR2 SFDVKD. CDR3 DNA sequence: TGTGCCACCAGTGACGCGGGTTCACAAGATACGCAGTATTTT. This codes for CATSDAGSQDTQYF.

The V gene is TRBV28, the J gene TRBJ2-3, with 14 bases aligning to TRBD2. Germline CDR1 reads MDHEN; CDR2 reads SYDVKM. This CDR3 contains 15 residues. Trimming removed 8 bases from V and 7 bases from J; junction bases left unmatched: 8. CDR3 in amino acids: CASSGLAGVPNTQYF. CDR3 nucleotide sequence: TGTGCCAGCTCGGGACTAGCGGGAGTCCCGAATACGCAGTATTTT.

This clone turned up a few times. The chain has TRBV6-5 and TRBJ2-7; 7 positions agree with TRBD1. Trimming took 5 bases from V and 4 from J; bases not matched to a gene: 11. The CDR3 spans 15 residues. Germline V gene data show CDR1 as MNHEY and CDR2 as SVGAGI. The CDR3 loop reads CASSTKGALGYEQYF. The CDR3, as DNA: TGTGCCAGCAGTACGAAGGGGGCCCTCGGGTACGAGCAGTACTTC.

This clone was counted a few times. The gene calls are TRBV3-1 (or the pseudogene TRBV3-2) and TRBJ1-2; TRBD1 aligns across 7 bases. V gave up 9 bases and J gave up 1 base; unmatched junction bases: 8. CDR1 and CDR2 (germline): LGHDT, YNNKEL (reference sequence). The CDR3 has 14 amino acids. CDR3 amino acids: CASTRTGINYGYTF. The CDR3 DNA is TGTGCCAGTACCAGGACAGGCATTAACTATGGCTACACCTTC.

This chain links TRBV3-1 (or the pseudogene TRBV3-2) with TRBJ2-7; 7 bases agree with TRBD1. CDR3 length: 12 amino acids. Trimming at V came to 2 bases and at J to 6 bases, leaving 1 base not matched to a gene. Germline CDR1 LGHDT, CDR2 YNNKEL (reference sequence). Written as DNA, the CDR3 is TGTGCCAGCAGCCAACCAGGGGGCGAGCAGTACTTC. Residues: CASSQPGGEQYF.

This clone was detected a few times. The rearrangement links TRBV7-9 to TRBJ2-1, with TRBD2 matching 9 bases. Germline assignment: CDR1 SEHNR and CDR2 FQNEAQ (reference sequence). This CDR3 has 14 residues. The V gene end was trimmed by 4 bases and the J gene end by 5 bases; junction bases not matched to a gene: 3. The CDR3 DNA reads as TGTGCCAGCAGCTCCGGACTAGCGAACAATGAGCAGTTCTTC. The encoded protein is CASSSGLANNEQFF.

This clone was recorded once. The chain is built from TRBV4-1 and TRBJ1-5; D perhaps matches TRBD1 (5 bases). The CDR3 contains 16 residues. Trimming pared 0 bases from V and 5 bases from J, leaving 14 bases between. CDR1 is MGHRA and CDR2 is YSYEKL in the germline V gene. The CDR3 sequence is CASSQDIGASYQPQHF. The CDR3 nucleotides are TGCGCCAGCAGCCAAGATATAGGGGCCAGTTATCAGCCCCAGCATTTT.

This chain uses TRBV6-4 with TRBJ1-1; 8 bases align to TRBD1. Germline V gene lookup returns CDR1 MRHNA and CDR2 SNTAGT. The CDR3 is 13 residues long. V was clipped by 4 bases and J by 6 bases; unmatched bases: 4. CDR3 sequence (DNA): TGTGCCAGCAGTGCAACACAGGGGGCTGAAGCTTTCTTT. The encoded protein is CASSATQGAEAFF.

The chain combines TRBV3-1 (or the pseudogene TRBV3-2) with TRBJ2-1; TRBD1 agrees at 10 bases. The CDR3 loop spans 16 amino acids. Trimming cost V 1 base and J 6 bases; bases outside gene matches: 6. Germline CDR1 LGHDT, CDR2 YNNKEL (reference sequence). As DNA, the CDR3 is TGTGCCAGCAGCCAAGGGGACAGGGGATCTTTCAATGAGCAGTTCTTC. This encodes CASSQGDRGSFNEQFF.

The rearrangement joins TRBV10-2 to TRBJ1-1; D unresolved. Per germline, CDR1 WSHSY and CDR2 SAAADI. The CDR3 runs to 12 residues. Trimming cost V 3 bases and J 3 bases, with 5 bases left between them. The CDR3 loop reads CASSDGHTEAFF. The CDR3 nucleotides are TGCGCCAGCAGTGATGGCCACACTGAAGCTTTCTTT.

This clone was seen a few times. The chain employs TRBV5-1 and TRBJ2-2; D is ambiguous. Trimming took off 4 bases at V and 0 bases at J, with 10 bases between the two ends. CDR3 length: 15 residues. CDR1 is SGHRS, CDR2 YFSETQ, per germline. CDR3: CASSTSVTNTGELFF. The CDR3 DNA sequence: TGCGCCAGCAGCACCTCGGTTACGAACACCGGGGAGCTGTTTTTT. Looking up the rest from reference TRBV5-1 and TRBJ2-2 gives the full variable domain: KAGVTQTPRYLIKTRGQQVTLSCSPISGHRSVSWYQQTPGQGLQFLFEYFSETQRNKGNFPGRFSGRQFSNSRSEMNVSTLELGDSALYLCASSTSVTNTGELFFGEGSRLTVL.

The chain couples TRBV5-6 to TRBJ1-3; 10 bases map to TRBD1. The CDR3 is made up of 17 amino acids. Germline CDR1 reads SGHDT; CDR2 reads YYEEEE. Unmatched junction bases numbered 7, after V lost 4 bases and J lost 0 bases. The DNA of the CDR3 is TGTGCCAGCAGCCCCCGGGACAGGGGAATCTCTGGAAACACCATATATTTT. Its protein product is CASSPRDRGISGNTIYF. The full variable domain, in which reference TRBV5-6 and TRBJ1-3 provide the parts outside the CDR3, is DAGVTQSPTHLIKTRGQQVTLRCSPKSGHDTVSWYQQALGQGPQFIFQYYEEEERQRGNFPDRFSGHQFPNYSSELNVNALLLGDSALYLCASSPRDRGISGNTIYFGEGSWLTVV.

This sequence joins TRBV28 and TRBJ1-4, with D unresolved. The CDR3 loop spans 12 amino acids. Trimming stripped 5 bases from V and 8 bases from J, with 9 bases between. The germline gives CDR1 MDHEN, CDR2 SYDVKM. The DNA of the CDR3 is TGTGCCAGCAGTCTTAGATACGAAAAACTGTTTTTT. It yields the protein CASSLRYEKLFF.

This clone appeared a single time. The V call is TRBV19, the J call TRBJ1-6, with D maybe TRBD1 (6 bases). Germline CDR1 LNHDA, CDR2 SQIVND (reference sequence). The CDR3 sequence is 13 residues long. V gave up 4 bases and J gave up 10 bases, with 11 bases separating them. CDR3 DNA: TGTGCCAGTAGTACAGAAACAGGGTCACCCCTCCACTTT. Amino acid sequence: CASSTETGSPLHF.